This is a list of T cell receptor beta chains from one sample in a study of T cell responses to AZD1222 COVID-19 vaccine. The data were produced by immunoSEQ multiplex PCR, yet TCRdb's version contains in-frame clones alone and is incomplete. Of 70,000 to 100,000 clones in the sample, 90% to 95% were seen once. The material was peripheral blood, obtained 28 days after the second AZD1222 dose. These TCRs come from an adult who received the AZD1222 COVID-19 vaccine. Both conserved end residues are trimmed from each CDR3.

j_call	v_call	cdr3_aa
TRBJ2-2	TRBV18	ASSPQVTGELF
TRBJ1-4	TRBV29-1	SVLQGAGEKLF
TRBJ1-4	TRBV30	AWSVPRGDEKLF
TRBJ1-1	TRBV19	ASSIGAGNTEAF
TRBJ2-1	TRBV19	ASSPQDSYNEQF
TRBJ1-3	TRBV19	ATSTRAQGEENTIY
TRBJ1-1	TRBV5-8	ASSFNRRTEAF
TRBJ1-5	TRBV7-2	ASSSRTGGDQPQH
TRBJ1-6	TRBV5-1	ASRGEASPLH
TRBJ2-6	TRBV3-1/TRBV3-2	ASSQESSGANVLT
TRBJ1-2	TRBV19	ASSLQGVVGYGYT
TRBJ2-2	TRBV30	AWRFGQGLTGELF
TRBJ1-1	TRBV5-8	ASSPGYTEAF
TRBJ1-6	TRBV19	ASSMWGGNSPLH
TRBJ2-3	TRBV2	ASSVTLDTQY
TRBJ2-5	TRBV5-6	ASSLVGRRPGETQY
TRBJ2-1	TRBV5-5	ASSFQGAYNEQF